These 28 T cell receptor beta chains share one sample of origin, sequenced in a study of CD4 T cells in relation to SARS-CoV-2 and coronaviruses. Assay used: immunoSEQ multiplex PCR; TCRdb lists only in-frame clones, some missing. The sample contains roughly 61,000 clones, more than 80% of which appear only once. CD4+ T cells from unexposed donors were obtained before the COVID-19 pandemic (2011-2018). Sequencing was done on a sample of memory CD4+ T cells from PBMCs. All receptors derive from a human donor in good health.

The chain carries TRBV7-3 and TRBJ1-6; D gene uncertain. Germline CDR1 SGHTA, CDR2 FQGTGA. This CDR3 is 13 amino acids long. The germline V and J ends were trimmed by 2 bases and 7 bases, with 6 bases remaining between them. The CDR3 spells CASSLQSNSPLHF. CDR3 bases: TGTGCCAGCAGCTTACAATCGAATTCACCCCTCCACTTT.

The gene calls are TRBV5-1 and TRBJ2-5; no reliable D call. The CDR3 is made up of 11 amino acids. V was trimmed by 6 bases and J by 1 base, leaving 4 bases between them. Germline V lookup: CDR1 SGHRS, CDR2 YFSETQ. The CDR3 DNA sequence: TGCGCCAGCACCGCCCAAGAGACCCAGTACTTC. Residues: CASTAQETQYF.

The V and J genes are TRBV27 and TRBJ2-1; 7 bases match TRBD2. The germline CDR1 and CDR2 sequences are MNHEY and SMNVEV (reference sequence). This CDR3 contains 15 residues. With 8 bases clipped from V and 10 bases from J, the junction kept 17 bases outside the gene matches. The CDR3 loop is CASPTSWTRPREQFF. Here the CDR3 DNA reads TGTGCCAGCCCAACGTCGTGGACTAGACCTCGCGAGCAGTTCTTC.

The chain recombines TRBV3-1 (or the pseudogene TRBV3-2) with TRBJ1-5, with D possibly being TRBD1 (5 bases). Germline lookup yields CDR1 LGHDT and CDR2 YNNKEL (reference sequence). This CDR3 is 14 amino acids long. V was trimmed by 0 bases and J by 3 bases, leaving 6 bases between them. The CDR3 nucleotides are TGTGCCAGCAGCCAAGAGGACAACAATCAGCCCCAGCATTTT. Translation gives CASSQEDNNQPQHF.

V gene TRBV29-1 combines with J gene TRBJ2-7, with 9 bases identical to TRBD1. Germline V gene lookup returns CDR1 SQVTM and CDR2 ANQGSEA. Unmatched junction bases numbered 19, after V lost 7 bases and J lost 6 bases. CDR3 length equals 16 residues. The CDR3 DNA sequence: TGCAGCGCCGCCGGGACAGGGCTTAACACCGATGGCGAGCAGTACTTC. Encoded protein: CSAAGTGLNTDGEQYF.

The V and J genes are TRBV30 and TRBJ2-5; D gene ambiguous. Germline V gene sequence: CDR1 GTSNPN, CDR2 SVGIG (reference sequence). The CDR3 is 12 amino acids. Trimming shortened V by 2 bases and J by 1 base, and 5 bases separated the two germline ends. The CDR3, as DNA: TGTGCCTGGAGTAAGATCCAAGAGACCCAGTACTTC. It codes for CAWSKIQETQYF. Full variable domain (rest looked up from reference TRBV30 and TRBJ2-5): SQTIHQWPATLVQPVGSPLSLECTVEGTSNPNLYWYRQAAGRGLQLLFYSVGIGQISSEVPQNLSASRPQDRQFILSSKKLLLSDSGFYLCAWSKIQETQYFGPGTRLLVL.

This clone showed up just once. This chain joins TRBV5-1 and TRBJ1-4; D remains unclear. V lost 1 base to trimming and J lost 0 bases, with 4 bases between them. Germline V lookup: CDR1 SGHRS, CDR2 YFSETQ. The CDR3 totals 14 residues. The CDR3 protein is CASSLYATNEKLFF. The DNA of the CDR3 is TGCGCCAGCAGCTTGTATGCAACTAATGAAAAACTGTTTTTT.

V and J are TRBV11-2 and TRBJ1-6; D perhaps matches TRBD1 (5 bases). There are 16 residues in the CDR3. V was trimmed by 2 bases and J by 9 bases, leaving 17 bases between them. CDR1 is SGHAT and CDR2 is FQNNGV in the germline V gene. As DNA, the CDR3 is TGTGCCAGCAGCTTAACCCGGGACCCTGGAGGTTCACCCCTCCACTTT. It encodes CASSLTRDPGGSPLHF.

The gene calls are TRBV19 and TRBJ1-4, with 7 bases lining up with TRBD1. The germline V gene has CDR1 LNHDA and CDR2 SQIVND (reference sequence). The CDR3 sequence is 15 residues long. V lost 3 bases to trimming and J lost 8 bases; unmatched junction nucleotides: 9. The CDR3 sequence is CASSMASTGREKLFF. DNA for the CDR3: TGTGCCAGTAGTATGGCGTCGACAGGGCGAGAAAAACTGTTTTTT. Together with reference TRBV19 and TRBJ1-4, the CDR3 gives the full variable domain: DGGITQSPKYLFRKEGQNVTLSCEQNLNHDAMYWYRQDPGQGLRLIYYSQIVNDFQKGDIAEGYSVSREKKESFPLTVTSAQKNPTAFYLCASSMASTGREKLFFGSGTQLSVL.

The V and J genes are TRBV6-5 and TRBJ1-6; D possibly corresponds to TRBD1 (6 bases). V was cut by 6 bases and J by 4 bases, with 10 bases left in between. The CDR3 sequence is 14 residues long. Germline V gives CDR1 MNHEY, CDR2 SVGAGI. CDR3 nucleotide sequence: TGTGCCAGCAGCCAGGACAGTTATAATTCACCCCTCCACTTT. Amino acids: CASSQDSYNSPLHF.

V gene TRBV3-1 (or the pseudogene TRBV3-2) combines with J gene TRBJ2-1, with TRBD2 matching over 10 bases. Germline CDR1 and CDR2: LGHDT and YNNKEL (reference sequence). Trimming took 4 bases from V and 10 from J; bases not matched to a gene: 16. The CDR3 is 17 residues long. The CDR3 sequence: CASSPRLAGATPREQFF. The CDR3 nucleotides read TGTGCCAGCAGCCCCCGACTAGCGGGCGCGACACCTAGAGAGCAGTTCTTC.

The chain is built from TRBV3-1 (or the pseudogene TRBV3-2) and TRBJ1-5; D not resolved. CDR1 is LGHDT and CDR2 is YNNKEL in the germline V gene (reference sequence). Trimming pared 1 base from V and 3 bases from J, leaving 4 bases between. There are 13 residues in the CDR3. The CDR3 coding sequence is TGTGCCAGCAGCCAAGTTATCAATCAGCCCCAGCATTTT. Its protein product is CASSQVINQPQHF.

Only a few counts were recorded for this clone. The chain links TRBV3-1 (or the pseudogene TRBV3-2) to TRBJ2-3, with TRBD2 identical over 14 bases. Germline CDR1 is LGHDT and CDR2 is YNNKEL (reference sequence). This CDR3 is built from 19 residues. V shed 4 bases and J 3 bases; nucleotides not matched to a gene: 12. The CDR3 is CASSPESGLAGVATDTQYF. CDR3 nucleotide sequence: TGTGCCAGCAGCCCGGAATCGGGACTAGCGGGAGTTGCGACAGATACGCAGTATTTT.

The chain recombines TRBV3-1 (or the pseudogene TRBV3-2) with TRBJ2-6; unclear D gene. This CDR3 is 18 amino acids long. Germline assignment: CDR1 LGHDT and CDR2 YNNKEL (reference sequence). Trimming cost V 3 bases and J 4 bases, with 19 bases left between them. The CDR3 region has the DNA TGTGCCAGCAGCCAGGCAGCTCGGCTAAGGTCAGGGGCCAACGTCCTGACTTTC. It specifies CASSQAARLRSGANVLTF.

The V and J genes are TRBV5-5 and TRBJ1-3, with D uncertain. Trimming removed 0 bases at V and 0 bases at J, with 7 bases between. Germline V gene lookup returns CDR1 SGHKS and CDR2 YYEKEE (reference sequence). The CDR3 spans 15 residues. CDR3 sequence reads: CASSLDSFSGNTIYF. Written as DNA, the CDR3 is TGTGCCAGCAGCTTGGACAGCTTCTCTGGAAACACCATATATTTT.

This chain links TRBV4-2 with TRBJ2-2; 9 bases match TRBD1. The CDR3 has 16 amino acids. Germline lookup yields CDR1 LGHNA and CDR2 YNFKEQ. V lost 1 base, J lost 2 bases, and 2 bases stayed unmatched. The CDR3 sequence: CASSQGTGANTGELFF. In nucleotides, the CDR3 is TGTGCCAGCAGCCAAGGGACAGGGGCAAACACCGGGGAGCTGTTTTTT.

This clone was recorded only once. The CDR3 protein is CASSLLAGTHEQYF. The CDR3 DNA reads as TGTGCCAGCAGTTTGCTAGCGGGAACCCACGAGCAGTACTTC. The gene calls are TRBV27 and TRBJ2-7; 9 bases match TRBD2. Trimming took 3 bases from V and 5 from J; bases not matched to a gene: 5. CDR1 MNHEY and CDR2 SMNVEV come from the germline V gene (reference sequence). This CDR3 comprises 14 residues.

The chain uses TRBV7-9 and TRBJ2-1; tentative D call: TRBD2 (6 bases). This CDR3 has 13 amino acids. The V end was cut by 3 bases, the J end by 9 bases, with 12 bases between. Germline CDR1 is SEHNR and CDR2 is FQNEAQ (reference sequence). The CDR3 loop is CASSLEGTGEQFF. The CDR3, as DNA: TGTGCCAGCAGCTTGGAGGGAACGGGTGAGCAGTTCTTC.

The CDR3 region is CASSGSGCGGNTEAFF. Here the CDR3 DNA reads TGTGCCAGCAGCGGGTCAGGGTGCGGAGGGAACACTGAAGCTTTCTTT. The chain links TRBV21-1 to TRBJ1-1. TRBV21-1 is assigned pseudogene status. CDR3 length equals 16 residues.

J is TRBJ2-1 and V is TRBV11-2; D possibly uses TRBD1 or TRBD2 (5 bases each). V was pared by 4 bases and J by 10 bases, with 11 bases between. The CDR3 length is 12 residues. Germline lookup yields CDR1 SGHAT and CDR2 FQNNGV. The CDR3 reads CASSWGFEEQFF. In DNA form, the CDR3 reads TGTGCCAGCAGCTGGGGGTTTGAAGAGCAGTTCTTC.

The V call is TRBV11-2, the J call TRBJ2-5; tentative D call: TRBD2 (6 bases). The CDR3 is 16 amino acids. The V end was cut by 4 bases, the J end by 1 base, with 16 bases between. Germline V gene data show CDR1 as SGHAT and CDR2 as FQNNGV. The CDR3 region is CASSSPLRDFQETQYF. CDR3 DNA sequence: TGTGCCAGCAGCTCCCCCCTCCGGGACTTCCAAGAGACCCAGTACTTC. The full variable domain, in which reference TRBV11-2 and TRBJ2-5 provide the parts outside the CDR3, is EAGVAQSPRYKIIEKRQSVAFWCNPISGHATLYWYQQILGQGPKLLIQFQNNGVVDDSQLPKDRFSAERLKGVDSTLKIQPAKLEDSAVYLCASSSPLRDFQETQYFGPGTRLLVL.

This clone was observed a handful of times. The CDR3 nucleotides read TGTGCCAGCAGCGAGCTAGCGGGAGGGATCTCCTACAATGAGCAGTTCTTC. It encodes CASSELAGGISYNEQFF. This sequence joins TRBV9 and TRBJ2-1, with 12 bases that match TRBD2. Losses at the gene ends were 3 bases for V and 0 bases for J; bases not matched to a gene: 4. This CDR3 region has 17 residues. Germline V gene data show CDR1 as SGDLS and CDR2 as YYNGEE.

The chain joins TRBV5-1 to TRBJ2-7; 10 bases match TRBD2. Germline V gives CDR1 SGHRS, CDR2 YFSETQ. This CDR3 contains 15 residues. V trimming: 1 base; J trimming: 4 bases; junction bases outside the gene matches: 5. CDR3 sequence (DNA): TGCGCCAGCAGCTTGTTAAGCGGGAGGGTGTACGAGCAGTACTTC. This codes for CASSLLSGRVYEQYF.

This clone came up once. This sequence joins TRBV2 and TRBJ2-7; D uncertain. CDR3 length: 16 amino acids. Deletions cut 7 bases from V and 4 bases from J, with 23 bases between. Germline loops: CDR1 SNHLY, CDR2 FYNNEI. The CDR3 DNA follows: TGTGCCAGCACCGAACAGTTGGGTTTTTTTGATTACGAGCAGTACTTC. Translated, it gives CASTEQLGFFDYEQYF. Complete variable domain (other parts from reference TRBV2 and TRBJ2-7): EPEVTQTPSHQVTQMGQEVILRCVPISNHLYFYWYRQILGQKVEFLVSFYNNEISEKSEIFDDQFSVERPDGSNFTLKIRSTKLEDSAMYFCASTEQLGFFDYEQYFGPGTRLTVT.

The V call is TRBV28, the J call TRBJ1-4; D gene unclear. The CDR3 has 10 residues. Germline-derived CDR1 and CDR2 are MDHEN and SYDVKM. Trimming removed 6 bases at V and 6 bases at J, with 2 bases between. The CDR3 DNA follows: TGTGCCAGCAGGGATGAAAAACTGTTTTTT. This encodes CASRDEKLFF.

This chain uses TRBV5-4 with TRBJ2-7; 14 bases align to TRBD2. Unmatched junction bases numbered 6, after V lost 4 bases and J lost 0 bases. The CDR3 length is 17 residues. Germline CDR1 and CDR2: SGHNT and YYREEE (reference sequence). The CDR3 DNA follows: TGTGCCAGCAGCCCGGGACTAGCGGGAGCGCTCTCCTACGAGCAGTACTTC. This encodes CASSPGLAGALSYEQYF.

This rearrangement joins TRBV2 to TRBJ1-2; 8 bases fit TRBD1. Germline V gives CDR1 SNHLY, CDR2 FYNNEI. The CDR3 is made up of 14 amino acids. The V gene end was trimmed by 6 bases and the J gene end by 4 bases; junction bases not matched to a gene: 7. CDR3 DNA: TGTGCCAGCAGCCAGGGGGACAGGCCCTATGGCTACACCTTC. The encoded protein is CASSQGDRPYGYTF.

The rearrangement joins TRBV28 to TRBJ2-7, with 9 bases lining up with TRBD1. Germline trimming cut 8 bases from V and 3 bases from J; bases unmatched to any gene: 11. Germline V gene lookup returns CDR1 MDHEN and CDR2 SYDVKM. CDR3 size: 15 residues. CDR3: CASRSRADRGYEQYF. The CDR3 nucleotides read TGTGCCAGCCGCTCCCGGGCGGACAGGGGCTACGAGCAGTACTTC.